This T cell receptor beta chain came from a study of T cell repertoires in cytomegalovirus infection. Looking at the study overall: It was the public TCR beta signatures that indicated both CMV infection and matching HLA type.

The study's findings and limits: The ex vivo response showed dominance by HLA-C-restricted CMV-specific TCR beta clonotypes.

On this clonotype itself: Antigen specificity is unknown. Germline is not matched at one junction end, which may reflect a read error.

TCRdb used MiXCR to reprocess the reads, holding one entry per CDR3 protein. The data hold about 5,700 distinct CDR3 sequences, with about half observed a single time. In germline, CDR1 is SGHTA, CDR2 FQGNSA. CDR3 size: 19 residues. V usage is TRBV7-2 and J usage is TRBJ2-5; D remains unclear. Sequences were obtained from PBMCs, sequenced either directly or after in vitro stimulation (not recorded which). This clonotype was sampled from a human donor in good health (CMV status not recorded). Some clones in this sample may be carry-over from other donors' samples. The CDR3 DNA reads as TGTGCCTGCAGCTTAAGAGGAGCTATCGGTAAACCCGAAGGGGAGACCCAGTACTTC. Its translation is CACSLRGAIGKPEGETQYF.